This TCR beta chain appears in the sequencing data of a study of T cell responses to AZD1222 COVID-19 vaccine. The study, taken as a whole, reports: Donors were largely white British and mainly female; clonal diversity was possibly underestimated. None of the repertoires were sampled until the peak T cell response had passed. Reports say nearly half of spike-specific TCRs go after unmutated variant regions. Compared with day 0, the breadth and depth of the Spike-specific TCR repertoire rose significantly after two doses of AZD1222.

Germline values: CDR1 SGHRS, CDR2 YFSETQ. The V end was cut by 3 bases, the J end by 2 bases, with 14 bases between. The CDR3 is 15 amino acids. TCRdb's table, derived via immunoSEQ multiplex PCR, lists solely in-frame clones and lacks some. The sample has roughly 100,000 clones; about 87% are singletons. In regard to this clone: The antigen is unknown.

Specimen: peripheral blood, collected on day 0 of AZD1222 vaccination. The sequence was obtained from an adult in good health. The chain uses TRBV5-1 and TRBJ1-1; D is undetermined. The CDR3, as DNA: TGCGCCAGCAGCTGGGCCCCGGGCCCCAACACTGAAGCTTTCTTT. This translates into CASSWAPGPNTEAFF.